This paragraph reports one T cell receptor beta chain. This clonotype was counted once. It has no known antigen specificity. The sample holds no much larger clone one base away, and base qualities are not on file. TCR beta repertoires were profiled from peripheral blood of 10 to 15 young patients with multiple sclerosis to demonstrate the VDJtools post-analysis software. Multiple sclerosis patients were children and adolescents aged roughly 6 to 17 years. Library generation was performed with PCR. Instrument used: Illumina HiSeq 2500. To reduce PCR and sequencing biases, unique molecular identifiers were built into the TCR beta cDNA libraries. Every 1 to 10 million input T cells yielded approximately 500,000 cDNA molecules, meaning each molecule approximated one T cell. The same protocol used for the earlier healthy control dataset was applied to prepare and sequence the patient libraries. Within a given batch, samples were prepared together, multiplexed and sequenced on the same HiSeq lane. As for the original processing: MIGEC was used to process the raw barcoded reads, and molecular identifier groups with only a single read were discarded before consensus assembly and CDR3 extraction. Clonotype tables were post-analysed with VDJtools, normalizing diversity by down-sampling all datasets to the smallest sample size. In repertoire overlap clustering, CDR3 amino acid sequences, but not nucleotide sequences, were matched to correct batch-related cross-sample contamination. TCRdb handled the public reads itself, with Q25 trimming in fastp and clone calling in MiXCR, and kept productive beta chains. Rows merge per CDR3 protein into single entries with the most common DNA and genes. The V and J calls reflect TCRdb's pipeline rather than the authors' work. Across this sample there are 600,000 to 750,000 distinct CDR3 sequences, with approximately 60% seen only once. Jointly, the top ten make up over 9% of the sample.

The data were obtained in a study of post-analysis software for immune sequencing data (dated by TCRdb to between 2014 and 2016). Context from the whole study: The recorded disease courses included relapsing-remitting, secondary progressive and progressive-relapsing multiple sclerosis, and some patients had no subtype annotation. The patient repertoires were set against under 12 previously published healthy control repertoires from donors whose ages ranged from about 6 to 26 years. A subset of samples was prepared in parallel using single-end sample barcoding, then pooled and co-amplified after Illumina adapter ligation. What the study reported, not specific to this receptor: Compared with controls, multiple sclerosis patients had significantly lower normalized Chao1 diversity, a finding suggesting substantial peripheral T-cell clonal expansion. Strong co-clustering of samples prepared in the same batch was shown by direct clustering with F measure, prompting a batch-effect correction. The multiple sclerosis patient group was slightly younger than the control group. Several TRBV segments, including TRBV5-6, TRBV5-1 and TRBV20-1, were significantly more frequent in patients than controls.

Including cysteine and phenylalanine, the CDR3 has 13 amino acids. The only DNA kept is the CDR3, 39 bases in frame from the first base. The V end loses 3 bases and the J end loses 12 bases, and a stretch of 16 bases separates them. The CDR1 and CDR2 encoded by the germline V gene are SGHRS and YFSETQ. The chain uses TRBV5-1 and TRBJ2-1, with TRBD1 tentatively as D gene (6 bases match). Source material: blood. This TCR came from a girl aged 2 to 9 with multiple sclerosis. The nucleotide sequence reads as follows: TGCGCCAGCAGCTACAACCTAGGCAGGGGGCAGTTCTTC. The encoded protein is CASSYNLGRGQFF.